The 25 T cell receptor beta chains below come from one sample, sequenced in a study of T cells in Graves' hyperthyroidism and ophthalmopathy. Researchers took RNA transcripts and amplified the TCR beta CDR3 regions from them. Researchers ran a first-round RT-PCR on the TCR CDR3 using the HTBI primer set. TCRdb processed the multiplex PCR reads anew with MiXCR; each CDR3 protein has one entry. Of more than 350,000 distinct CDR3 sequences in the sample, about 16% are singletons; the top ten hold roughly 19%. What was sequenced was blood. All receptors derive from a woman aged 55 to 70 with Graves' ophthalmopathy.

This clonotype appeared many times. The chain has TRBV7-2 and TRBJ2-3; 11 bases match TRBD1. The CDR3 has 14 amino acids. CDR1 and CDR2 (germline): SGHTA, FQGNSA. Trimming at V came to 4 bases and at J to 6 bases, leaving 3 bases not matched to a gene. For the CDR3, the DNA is TGTGCCAGCAGCTACGGGACAGGGGGGGATACGCAGTATTTT. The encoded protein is CASSYGTGGDTQYF.

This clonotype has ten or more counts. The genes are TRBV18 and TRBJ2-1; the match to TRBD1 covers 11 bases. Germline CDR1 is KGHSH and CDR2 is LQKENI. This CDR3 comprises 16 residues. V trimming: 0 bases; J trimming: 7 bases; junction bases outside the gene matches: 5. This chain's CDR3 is CASSPPRTGGRNEQFF. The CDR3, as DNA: TGTGCCAGCTCACCACCGAGGACAGGGGGCCGGAATGAGCAGTTCTTC.

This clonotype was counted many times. The CDR3 loop reads CASSFASGQETQYF. The CDR3 coding sequence is TGTGCCAGCAGCTTTGCTAGCGGCCAAGAGACCCAGTACTTC. V usage is TRBV7-9 and J usage is TRBJ2-5, with TRBD2 identical over 7 bases. The CDR3 is 14 residues long. V lost 3 bases, J lost 1 base, and 2 bases stayed unmatched. Germline loops: CDR1 SEHNR, CDR2 FQNEAQ (reference sequence).

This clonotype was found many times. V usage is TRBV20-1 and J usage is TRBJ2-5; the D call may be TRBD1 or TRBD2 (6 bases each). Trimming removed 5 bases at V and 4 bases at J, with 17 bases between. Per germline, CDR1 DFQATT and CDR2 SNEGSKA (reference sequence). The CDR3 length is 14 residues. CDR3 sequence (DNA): TGCAGTGCTCCAATCAAGGGGGGAGGAGAGACCCAGTACTTC. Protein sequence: CSAPIKGGGETQYF.

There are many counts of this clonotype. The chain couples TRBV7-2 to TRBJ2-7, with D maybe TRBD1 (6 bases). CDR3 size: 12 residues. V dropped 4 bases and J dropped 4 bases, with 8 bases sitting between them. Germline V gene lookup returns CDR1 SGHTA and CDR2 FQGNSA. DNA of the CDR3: TGTGCCAGCAGCTCAGGACAGTACGAGCAGTACTTC. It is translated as CASSSGQYEQYF.

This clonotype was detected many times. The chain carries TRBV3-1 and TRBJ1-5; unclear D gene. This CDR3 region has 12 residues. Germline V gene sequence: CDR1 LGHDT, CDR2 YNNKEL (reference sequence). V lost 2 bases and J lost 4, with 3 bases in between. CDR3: CASSQQNQPQHF. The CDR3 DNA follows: TGTGCCAGCAGCCAACAGAATCAGCCCCAGCATTTT.

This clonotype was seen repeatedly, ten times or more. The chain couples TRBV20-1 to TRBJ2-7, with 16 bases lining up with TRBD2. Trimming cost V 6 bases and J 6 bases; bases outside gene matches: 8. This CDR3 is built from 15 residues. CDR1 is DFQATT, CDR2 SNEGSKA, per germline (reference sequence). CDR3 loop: CSAQGLAGGPVEQYF. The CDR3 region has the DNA TGCAGTGCCCAGGGACTAGCGGGAGGGCCAGTCGAGCAGTACTTC.

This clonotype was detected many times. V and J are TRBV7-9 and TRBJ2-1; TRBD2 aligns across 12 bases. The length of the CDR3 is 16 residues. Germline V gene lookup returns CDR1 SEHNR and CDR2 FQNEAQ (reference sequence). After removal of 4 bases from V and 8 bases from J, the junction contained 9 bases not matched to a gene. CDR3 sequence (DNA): TGTGCCAGCAGCTCCTCTAGCGGGAGGGCCGGGCATGAGCAGTTCTTC. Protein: CASSSSSGRAGHEQFF.

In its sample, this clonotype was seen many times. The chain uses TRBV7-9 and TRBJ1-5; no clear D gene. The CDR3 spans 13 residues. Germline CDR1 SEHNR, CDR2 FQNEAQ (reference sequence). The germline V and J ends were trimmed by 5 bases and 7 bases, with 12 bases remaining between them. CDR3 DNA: TGTGCCAGCAGCCCCGGGCAAGGACAGCCCCAGCATTTT. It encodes CASSPGQGQPQHF.

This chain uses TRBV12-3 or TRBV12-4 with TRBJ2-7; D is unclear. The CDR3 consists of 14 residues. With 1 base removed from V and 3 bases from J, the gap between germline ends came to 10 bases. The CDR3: CASSLVVGSYEQYF. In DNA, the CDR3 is TGTGCCAGCAGTTTAGTAGTAGGCAGCTACGAGCAGTACTTC.

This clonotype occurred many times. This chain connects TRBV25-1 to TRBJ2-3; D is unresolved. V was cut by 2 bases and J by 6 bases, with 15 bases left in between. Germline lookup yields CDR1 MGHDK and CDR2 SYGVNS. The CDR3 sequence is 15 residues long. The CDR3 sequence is CASSEIASYSDTQYF. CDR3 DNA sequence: TGTGCCAGCAGTGAAATCGCCAGTTATAGCGATACGCAGTATTTT.

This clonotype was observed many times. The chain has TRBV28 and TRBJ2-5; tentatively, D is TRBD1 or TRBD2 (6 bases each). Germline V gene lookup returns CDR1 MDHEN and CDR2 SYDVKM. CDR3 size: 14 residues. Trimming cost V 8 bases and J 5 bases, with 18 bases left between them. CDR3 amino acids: CASQNGGGMETQYF. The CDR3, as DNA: TGTGCCAGCCAAAACGGAGGGGGAATGGAGACCCAGTACTTC.

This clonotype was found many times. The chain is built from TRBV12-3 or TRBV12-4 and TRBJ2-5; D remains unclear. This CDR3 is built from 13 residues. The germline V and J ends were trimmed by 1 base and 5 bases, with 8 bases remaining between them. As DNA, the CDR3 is TGTGCCAGCAGTTTAGGGGCATGGGAGACCCAGTACTTC. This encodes CASSLGAWETQYF.

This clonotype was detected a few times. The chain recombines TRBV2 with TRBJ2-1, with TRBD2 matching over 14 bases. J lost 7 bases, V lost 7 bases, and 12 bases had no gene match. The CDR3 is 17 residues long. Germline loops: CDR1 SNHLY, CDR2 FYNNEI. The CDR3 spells CASTTGTSGRVKNEQFF. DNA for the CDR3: TGTGCCAGCACCACCGGGACTAGCGGGAGAGTGAAGAATGAGCAGTTCTTC.

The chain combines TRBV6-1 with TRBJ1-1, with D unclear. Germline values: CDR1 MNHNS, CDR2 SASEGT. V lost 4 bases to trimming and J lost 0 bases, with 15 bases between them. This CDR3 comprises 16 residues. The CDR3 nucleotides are TGTGCCAGCAGTGTCGGGGAAGGTCAGCTGAACACTGAAGCTTTCTTT. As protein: CASSVGEGQLNTEAFF.

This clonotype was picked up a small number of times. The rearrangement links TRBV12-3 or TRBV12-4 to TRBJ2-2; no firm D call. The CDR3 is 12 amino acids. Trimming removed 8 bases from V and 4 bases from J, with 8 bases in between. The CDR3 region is CASFTRTGELFF. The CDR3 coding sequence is TGTGCCAGCTTTACCCGCACCGGGGAGCTGTTTTTT.

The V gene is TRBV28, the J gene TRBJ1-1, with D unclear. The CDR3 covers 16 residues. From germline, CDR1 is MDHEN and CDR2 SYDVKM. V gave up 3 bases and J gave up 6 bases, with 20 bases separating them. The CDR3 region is CASSLARTGMRAEAFF. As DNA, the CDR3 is TGTGCCAGCAGTTTGGCCAGGACGGGGATGAGGGCTGAAGCTTTCTTT.

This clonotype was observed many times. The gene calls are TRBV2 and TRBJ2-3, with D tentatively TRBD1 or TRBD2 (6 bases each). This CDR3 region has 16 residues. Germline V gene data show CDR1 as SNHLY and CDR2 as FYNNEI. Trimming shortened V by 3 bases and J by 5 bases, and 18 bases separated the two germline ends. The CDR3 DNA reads TGTGCCAGCAGTGATCCGCCGGGGGCGGGTAGAGATACGCAGTATTTT. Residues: CASSDPPGAGRDTQYF.

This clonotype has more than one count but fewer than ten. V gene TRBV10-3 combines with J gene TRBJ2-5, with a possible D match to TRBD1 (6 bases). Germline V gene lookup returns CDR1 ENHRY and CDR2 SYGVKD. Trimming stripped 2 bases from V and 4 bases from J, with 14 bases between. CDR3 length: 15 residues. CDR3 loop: CAISEQSGAGETQYF. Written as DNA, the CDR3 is TGTGCCATCAGTGAGCAGTCAGGGGCGGGAGAGACCCAGTACTTC.

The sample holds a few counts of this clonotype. In DNA form, the CDR3 reads TGTGCCAGCAGCCAACAGGGGCTTAAAGAGACCCAGTACTTC. As protein: CASSQQGLKETQYF. The chain couples TRBV12-3 or TRBV12-4 to TRBJ2-5; 7 positions match TRBD1. The CDR3 spans 14 residues. J gave up 3 bases and V 6 bases, and 7 bases lay outside the gene matches.

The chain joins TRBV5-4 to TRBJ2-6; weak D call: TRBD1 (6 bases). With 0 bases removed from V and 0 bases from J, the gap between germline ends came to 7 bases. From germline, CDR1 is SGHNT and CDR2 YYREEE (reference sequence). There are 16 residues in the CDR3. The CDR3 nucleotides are TGTGCCAGCAGCTTGGGACAGGCCTCTGGGGCCAACGTCCTGACTTTC. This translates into CASSLGQASGANVLTF.

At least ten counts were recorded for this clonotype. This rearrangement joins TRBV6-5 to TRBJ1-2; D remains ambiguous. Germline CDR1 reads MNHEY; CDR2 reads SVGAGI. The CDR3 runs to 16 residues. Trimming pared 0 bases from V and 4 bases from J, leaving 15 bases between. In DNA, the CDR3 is TGTGCCAGCAGTTACTCGTTTGCGGCGGAACTCTATGGCTACACCTTC. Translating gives CASSYSFAAELYGYTF.

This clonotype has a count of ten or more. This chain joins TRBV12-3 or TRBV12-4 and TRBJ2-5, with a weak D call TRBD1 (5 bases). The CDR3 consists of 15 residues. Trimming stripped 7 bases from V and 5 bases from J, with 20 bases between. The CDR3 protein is CASTLWGRAGETQYF. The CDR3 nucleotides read TGTGCCAGCACCTTGTGGGGCAGGGCCGGGGAGACCCAGTACTTC.

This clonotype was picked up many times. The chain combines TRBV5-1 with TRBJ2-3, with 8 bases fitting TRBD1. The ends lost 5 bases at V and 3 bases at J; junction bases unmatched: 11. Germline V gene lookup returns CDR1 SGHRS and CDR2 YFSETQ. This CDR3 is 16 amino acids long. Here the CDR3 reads CASRRLQGEGTDTQYF. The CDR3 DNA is TGCGCCAGCAGACGTCTACAGGGGGAAGGAACAGATACGCAGTATTTT.

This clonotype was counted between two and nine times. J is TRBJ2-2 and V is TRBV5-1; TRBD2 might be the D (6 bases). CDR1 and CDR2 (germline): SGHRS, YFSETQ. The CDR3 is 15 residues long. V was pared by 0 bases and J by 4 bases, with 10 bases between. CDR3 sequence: CASSLGGGVTGELFF. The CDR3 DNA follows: TGCGCCAGCAGCTTGGGTGGCGGGGTCACCGGGGAGCTGTTTTTT.